This TCR beta chain was recorded in a study of blood T cells in healthy people across ages. General observations from the study: Nothing was known about donor CMV status, and this possibly confounded expanded clonotype changes. PBMCs went unsorted, and a conclusive naive versus antigen-experienced comparison was therefore prevented. Compared with aged donors, long-lived donors showed fewer expanded clones, suggesting selection.

The CDR3 totals 13 residues. With V trimmed by 3 bases and J by 9 bases, 7 bases remained unmatched. Many counts were recorded for this clonotype. Its target is not known. Using a J-beta primer mix together with a sample-barcoded 5' primer, a second PCR was run for roughly 7 to 11 cycles. Each CDR3 protein gets one entry after TCRdb re-called the 5' RACE reads with MiXCR. Of 650,000 to 1,000,000 distinct CDR3 sequences in the sample, roughly 46% were seen once. The origin of this receptor is a man older than 75 in good health. Sequencing was carried out using blood. V is TRBV12-3 or TRBV12-4 and J is TRBJ2-7; TRBD1 aligns across 8 bases. Here the CDR3 reads CASSFQGAVWQYF. In nucleotides, the CDR3 is TGTGCCAGCAGTTTTCAGGGGGCGGTTTGGCAGTACTTC.